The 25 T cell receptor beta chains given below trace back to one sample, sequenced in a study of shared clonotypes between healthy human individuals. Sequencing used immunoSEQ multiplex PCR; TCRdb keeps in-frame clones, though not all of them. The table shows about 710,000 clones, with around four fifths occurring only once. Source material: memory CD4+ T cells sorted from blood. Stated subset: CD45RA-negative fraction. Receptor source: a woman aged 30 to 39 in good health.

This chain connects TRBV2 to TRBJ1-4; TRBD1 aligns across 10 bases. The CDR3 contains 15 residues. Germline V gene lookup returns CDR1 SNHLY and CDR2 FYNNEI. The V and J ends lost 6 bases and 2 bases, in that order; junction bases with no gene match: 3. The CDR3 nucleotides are TGTGCCAGCAGAGACAGGGGGCAGACTAATGAAAAACTGTTTTTT. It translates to CASRDRGQTNEKLFF. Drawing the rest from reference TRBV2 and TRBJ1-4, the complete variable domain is EPEVTQTPSHQVTQMGQEVILRCVPISNHLYFYWYRQILGQKVEFLVSFYNNEISEKSEIFDDQFSVERPDGSNFTLKIRSTKLEDSAMYFCASRDRGQTNEKLFFGSGTQLSVL.

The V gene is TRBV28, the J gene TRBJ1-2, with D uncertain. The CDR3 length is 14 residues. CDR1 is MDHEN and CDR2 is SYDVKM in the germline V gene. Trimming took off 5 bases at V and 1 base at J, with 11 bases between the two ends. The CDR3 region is CASSIAQFNYGYTF. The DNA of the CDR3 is TGTGCCAGCAGTATCGCTCAGTTTAACTATGGCTACACCTTC.

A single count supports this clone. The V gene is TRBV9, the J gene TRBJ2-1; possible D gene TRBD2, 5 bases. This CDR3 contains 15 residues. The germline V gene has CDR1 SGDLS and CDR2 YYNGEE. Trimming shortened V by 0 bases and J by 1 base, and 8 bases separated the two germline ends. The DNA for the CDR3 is TGTGCCAGCAGCGTAGACGGGATATCCTACAATGAGCAGTTCTTC. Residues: CASSVDGISYNEQFF.

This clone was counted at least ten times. CDR3 DNA: TGTGCCAGCAGTCCACGCCCGGACAGGGGGCCGCACGAGCAGTACTTC. Amino acids: CASSPRPDRGPHEQYF. The chain combines TRBV28 with TRBJ2-7; 11 bases match TRBD1. The CDR3 has 16 amino acids. Germline V gene sequence: CDR1 MDHEN, CDR2 SYDVKM. The trim removed 5 bases at V and 5 bases at J, leaving 11 bases unmatched.

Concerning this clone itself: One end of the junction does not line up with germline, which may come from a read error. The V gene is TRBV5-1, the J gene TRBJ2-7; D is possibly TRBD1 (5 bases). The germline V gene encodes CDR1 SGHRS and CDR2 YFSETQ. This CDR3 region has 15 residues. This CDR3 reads CASSLAGDSSHEQYF. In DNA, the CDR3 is TGCGCCAGCAGCTTGGCCGGAGACAGCTCCCACGAGCAGTACTTC. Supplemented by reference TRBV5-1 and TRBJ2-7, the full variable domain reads KAGVTQTPRYLIKTRGQQVTLSCSPISGHRSVSWYQQTPGQGLQFLFEYFSETQRNKGNFPGRFSGRQFSNSRSEMNVSTLELGDSALYLCASSLAGDSSHEQYFGPGTRLTVT.

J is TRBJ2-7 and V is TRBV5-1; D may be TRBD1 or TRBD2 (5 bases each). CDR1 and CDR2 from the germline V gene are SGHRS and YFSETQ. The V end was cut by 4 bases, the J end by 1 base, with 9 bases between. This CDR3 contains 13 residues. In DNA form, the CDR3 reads TGCGCCAGCAGCCGGGACGGTTCCTACGAGCAGTACTTC. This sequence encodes CASSRDGSYEQYF.

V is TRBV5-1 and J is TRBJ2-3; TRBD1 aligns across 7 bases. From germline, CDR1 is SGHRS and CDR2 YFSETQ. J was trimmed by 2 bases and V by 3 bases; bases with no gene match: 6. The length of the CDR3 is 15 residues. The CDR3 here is CASSYGTELTDTQYF. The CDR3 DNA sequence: TGCGCCAGCAGCTACGGGACAGAGCTCACAGATACGCAGTATTTT.

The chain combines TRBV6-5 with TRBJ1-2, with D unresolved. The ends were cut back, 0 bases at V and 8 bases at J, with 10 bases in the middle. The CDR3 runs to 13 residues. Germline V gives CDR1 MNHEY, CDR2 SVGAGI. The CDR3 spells CASSYSPGGGYTF. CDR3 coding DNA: TGTGCCAGCAGTTACTCGCCGGGTGGGGGCTACACCTTC.

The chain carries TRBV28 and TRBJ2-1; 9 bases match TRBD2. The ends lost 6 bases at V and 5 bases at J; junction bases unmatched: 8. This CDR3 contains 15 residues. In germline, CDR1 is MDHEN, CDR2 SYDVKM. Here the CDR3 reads CASSRPAGGNNEQFF. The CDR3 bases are TGTGCCAGCAGCCGACCGGCGGGAGGGAACAATGAGCAGTTCTTC.

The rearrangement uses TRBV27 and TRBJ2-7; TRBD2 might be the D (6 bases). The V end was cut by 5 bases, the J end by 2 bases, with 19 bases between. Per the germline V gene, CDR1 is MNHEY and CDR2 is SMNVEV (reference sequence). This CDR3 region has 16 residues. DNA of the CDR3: TGTGCCAGCAGTCTGCTAGCGATAACGTCTACCTACGAGCAGTACTTC. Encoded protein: CASSLLAITSTYEQYF.

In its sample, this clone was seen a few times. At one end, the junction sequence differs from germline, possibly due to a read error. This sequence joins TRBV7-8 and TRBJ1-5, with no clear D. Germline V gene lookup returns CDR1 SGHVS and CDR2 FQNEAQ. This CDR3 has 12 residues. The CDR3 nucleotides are TGTGCCAGCAGCTTCTCGTCCCAGGCCGATGTTTTT. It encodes CASSFSSQADVF.

CDR3 nucleotides: TGTGCCAGCAGCCAACTAGCGGCCTCCTACAATGAGCAGTTCTTC. Its protein is CASSQLAASYNEQFF. V is TRBV7-9 and J is TRBJ2-1; 8 bases are a match to TRBD2. The CDR3 spans 15 residues. The germline V gene encodes CDR1 SEHNR and CDR2 FQNEAQ (reference sequence). Trimming at V came to 5 bases and at J to 0 bases, leaving 3 bases not matched to a gene.

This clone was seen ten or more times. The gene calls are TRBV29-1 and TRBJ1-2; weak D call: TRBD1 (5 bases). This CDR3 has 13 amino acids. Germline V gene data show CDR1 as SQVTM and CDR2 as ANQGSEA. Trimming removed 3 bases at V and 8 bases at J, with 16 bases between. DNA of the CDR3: TGCAGCGTTGAGGAACAGGAATCGAGAGGCTACACCTTC. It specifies CSVEEQESRGYTF.

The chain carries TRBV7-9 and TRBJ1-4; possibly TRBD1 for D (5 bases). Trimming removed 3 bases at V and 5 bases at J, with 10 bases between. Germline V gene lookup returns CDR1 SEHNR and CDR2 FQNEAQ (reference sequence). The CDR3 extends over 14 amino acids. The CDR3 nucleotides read TGTGCCAGCAGCTTCGGGGACCGGAATGAAAAACTGTTTTTT. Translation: CASSFGDRNEKLFF.

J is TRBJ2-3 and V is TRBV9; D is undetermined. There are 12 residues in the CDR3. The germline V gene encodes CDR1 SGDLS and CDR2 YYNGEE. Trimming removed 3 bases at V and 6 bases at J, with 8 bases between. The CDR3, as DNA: TGTGCCAGCAGCGGGGGAAGGGATACGCAGTATTTT. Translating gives CASSGGRDTQYF.

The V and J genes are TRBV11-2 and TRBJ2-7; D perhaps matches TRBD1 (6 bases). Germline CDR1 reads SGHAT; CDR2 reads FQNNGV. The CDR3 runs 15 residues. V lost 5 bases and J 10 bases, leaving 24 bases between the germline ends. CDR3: CASSVNRELGVVQYF. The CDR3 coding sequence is TGTGCCAGCAGCGTAAACAGGGAGTTGGGTGTTGTACAGTACTTC.

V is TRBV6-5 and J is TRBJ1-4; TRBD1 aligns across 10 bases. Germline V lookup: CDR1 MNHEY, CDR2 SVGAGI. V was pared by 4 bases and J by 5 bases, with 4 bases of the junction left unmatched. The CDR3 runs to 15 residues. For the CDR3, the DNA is TGTGCCAGCAGTTCCCGGACAGGGGGAAATGAAAAACTGTTTTTT. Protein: CASSSRTGGNEKLFF.

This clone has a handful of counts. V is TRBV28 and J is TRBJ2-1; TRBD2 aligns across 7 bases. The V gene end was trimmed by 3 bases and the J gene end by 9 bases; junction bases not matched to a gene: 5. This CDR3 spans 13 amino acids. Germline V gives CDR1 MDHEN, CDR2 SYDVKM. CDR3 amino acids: CASSLGGYGEQFF. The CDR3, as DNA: TGTGCCAGCAGTTTGGGGGGGTACGGTGAGCAGTTCTTC.

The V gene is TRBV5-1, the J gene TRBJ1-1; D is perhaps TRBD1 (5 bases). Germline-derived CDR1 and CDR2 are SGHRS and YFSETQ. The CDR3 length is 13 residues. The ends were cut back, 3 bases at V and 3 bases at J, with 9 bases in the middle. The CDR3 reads CASSSGTYTEAFF. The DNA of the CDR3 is TGCGCCAGCAGCTCAGGGACGTACACTGAAGCTTTCTTT.

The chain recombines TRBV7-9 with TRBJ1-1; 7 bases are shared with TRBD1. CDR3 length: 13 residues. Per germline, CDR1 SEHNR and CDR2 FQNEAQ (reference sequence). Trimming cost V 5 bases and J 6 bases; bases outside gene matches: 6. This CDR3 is CASSPRGRAEAFF. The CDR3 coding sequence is TGTGCCAGCAGCCCTAGGGGGCGGGCTGAAGCTTTCTTT.

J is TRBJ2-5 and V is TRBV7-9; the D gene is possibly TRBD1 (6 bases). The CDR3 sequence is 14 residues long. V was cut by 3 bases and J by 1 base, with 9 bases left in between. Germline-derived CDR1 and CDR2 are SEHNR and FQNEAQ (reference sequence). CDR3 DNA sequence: TGTGCCAGCAGCTTCCCGACAGGCCAAGAGACCCAGTACTTC. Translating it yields CASSFPTGQETQYF.

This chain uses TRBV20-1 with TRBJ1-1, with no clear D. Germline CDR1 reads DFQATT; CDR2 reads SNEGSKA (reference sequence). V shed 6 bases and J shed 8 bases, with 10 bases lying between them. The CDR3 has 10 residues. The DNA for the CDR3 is TGCAGTGCAGAAAGGGAGGAAGCTTTCTTT. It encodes CSAEREEAFF.

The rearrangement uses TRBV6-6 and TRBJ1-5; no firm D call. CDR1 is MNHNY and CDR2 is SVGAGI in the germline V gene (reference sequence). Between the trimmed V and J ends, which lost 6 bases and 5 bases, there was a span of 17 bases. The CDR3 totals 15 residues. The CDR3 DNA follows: TGTGCCAGCAGCCCGGCCCGGGGAATGGATCAGCCCCAGCATTTT. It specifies CASSPARGMDQPQHF.

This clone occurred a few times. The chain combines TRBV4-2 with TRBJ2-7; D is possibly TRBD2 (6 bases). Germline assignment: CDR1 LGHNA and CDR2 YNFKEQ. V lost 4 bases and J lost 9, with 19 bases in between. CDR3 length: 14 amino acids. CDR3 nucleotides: TGTGCCAGCAGCCCGGGGGAGAAAGGGACCCCGCAGTACTTC. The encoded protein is CASSPGEKGTPQYF.

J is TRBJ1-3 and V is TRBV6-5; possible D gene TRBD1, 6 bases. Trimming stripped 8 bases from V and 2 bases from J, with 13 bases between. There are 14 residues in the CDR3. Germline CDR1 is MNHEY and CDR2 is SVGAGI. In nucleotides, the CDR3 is TGTGCCAGCCGAAGGGGGGTGACTGGAAACACCATATATTTT. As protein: CASRRGVTGNTIYF.